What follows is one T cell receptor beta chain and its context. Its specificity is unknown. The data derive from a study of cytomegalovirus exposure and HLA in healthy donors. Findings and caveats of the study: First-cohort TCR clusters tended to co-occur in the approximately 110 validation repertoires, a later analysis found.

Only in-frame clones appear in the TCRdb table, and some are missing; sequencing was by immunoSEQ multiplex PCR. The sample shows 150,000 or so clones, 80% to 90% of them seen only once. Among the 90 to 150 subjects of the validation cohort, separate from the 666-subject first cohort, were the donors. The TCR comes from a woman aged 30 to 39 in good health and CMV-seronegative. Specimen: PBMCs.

In DNA, the CDR3 is TGTGCCAGCAGCCAGTGGGACAGTTCCTACGAGCAGTACTTC. This translates into CASSQWDSSYEQYF. The J gene is TRBJ2-7, the V gene TRBV13, with TRBD1 identical over 7 bases. Germline V lookup: CDR1 PRHDT, CDR2 FYEKMQ (reference sequence). Trimming cost V 5 bases and J 1 base; bases outside gene matches: 5. This CDR3 is 14 amino acids long.